A single T cell receptor beta chain is shown here with its context. Its target is unknown. This CDR3 has 16 residues. From germline, CDR1 is LNHDA and CDR2 SQIVND (reference sequence). Trimming removed 7 bases from V and 6 bases from J, with 23 bases in between. This sample was included in a study of T cells in localized non-small cell lung cancer. Study-wide points: Uninvolved nearby lung showed the greatest T cell clonality, exceeding that found in tumor. Blood T cell density predicted longer survival; adjacent-lung clonality, shorter.

Repertoires were generated with immunoSEQ multiplex PCR, while TCRdb's copy carries only in-frame clones and drops some. The data contain approximately 10,000 clones, approximately 91% of them singletons. The sample in question was peripheral blood, obtained before any cancer treatment. The V gene is TRBV19, the J gene TRBJ2-3, with D perhaps matching TRBD2 (6 bases). This receptor was taken from a male donor aged 60 or over with stage III lung adenocarcinoma. CDR3 loop: CASTPLGGGIGDTQYF. As DNA, the CDR3 is TGTGCCAGTACCCCCCTTGGCGGAGGGATTGGGGATACGCAGTATTTT. Full variable domain (missing parts from reference TRBV19 and TRBJ2-3): DGGITQSPKYLFRKEGQNVTLSCEQNLNHDAMYWYRQDPGQGLRLIYYSQIVNDFQKGDIAEGYSVSREKKESFPLTVTSAQKNPTAFYLCASTPLGGGIGDTQYFGPGTRLTVL.